This T cell receptor beta chain was recovered during a study of shared clonotypes between healthy human individuals. Study-level background: A donor's plate count was three for CD4 naive and three for CD4 memory; CD8 naive had two and CD8 memory one.

This clone was found once. The antigen remains undetermined. Unmatched junction bases numbered 4, after V lost 6 bases and J lost 1 base. There are 15 residues in the CDR3. Per germline, CDR1 MNHNS and CDR2 SASEGT. Study findings and constraints: The sampled material consisted only of blood, and tissue repertoires are likely to differ.

Researchers partitioned CD4+ cells into CD45RA+ naive and CD45RA-negative memory subsets. Genomic DNA per cell subset filled all wells of several immunoSEQ plates. The method was immunoSEQ multiplex PCR; TCRdb's version includes in-frame clones alone and lacks a portion of them. The table includes approximately 980,000 clones, 70% to 85% detected once. Sequencing was carried out using memory CD4+ T cells sorted from blood. Subset given: CD45RA-negative fraction. V is TRBV6-1 and J is TRBJ2-3, with TRBD1 matching 10 bases. The receptor was isolated from a man between 18 and 29 years old in good health. The CDR3 protein is CASRSGTGGTDTQYF. DNA of the CDR3: TGTGCCAGCAGGTCCGGGACAGGGGGCACAGATACGCAGTATTTT.